This T cell receptor (beta chain) was recovered during a study of blood T cells in healthy people across ages. Together with a sample-barcoded 5' primer, a J-beta primer mix was included in a second PCR lasting about 6 to 12 cycles. TCRdb ran MiXCR on the 5' RACE reads and lists one entry per CDR3 protein. The data contain about 1 million distinct CDR3 sequences, under 55% of them singletons. This CDR3 contains 14 residues. From germline, CDR1 is SEHNR and CDR2 FQNEAQ (reference sequence). V lost 5 bases and J 1 base, leaving 11 bases between the germline ends. The V and J genes are TRBV7-9 and TRBJ1-1; D is unresolved. The specimen sequenced was blood. The clonotype originates from a woman aged 60-75 years in good health. This CDR3 is CASSPVSGNTEAFF. CDR3 sequence (DNA): TGTGCCAGCAGCCCAGTAAGCGGGAACACTGAAGCTTTCTTT.